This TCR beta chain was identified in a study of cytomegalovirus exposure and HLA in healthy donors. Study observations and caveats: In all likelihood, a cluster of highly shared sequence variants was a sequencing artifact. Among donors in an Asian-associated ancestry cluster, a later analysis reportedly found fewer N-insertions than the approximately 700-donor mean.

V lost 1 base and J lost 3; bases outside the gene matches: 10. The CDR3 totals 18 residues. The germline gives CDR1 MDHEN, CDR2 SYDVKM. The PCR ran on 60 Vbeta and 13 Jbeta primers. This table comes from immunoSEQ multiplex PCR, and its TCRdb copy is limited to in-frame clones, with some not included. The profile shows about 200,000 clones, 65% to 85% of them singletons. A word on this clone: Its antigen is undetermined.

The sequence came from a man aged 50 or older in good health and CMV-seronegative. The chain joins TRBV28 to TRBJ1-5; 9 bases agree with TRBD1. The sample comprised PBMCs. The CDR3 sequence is CASSLYRTGEGDNQPQHF. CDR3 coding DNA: TGTGCCAGCAGTTTATACAGGACAGGGGAAGGTGACAATCAGCCCCAGCATTTT.